This TCR beta chain emerged from a study of CD8 T cells in ankylosing spondylitis. Overall study findings and caveats: Reactive arthritis synovial fluid and blood were previously reported to contain some motif variants.

This clonotype showed up many times. Its antigen is undetermined. Construction of TCR beta libraries was performed using quantitative 5'-RACE with molecular barcodes. TCRdb ran MiXCR on the 5' RACE reads and lists one entry per CDR3 protein. The sample yields 45,000 to 65,000 distinct CDR3 sequences, 7.4% seen once. V lost 1 base and J lost 1, with 10 bases in between. The germline V gene encodes CDR1 SGHDN and CDR2 FVKESK. The CDR3 has 15 residues. The receptor's source is a female donor with ankylosing spondylitis or in good health (not recorded which). The sample was blood, either unsorted or a sorted T cell fraction (not recorded which). This sequence joins TRBV14 and TRBJ1-2; the D is unclear. The CDR3 DNA sequence: TGTGCCAGCAGCCAAGTAACCGGAATTAACTATGGCTACACCTTC. Translation gives CASSQVTGINYGYTF. The full variable domain, in which reference TRBV14 and TRBJ1-2 provide the parts outside the CDR3, is EAGVTQFPSHSVIEKGQTVTLRCDPISGHDNLYWYRRVMGKEIKFLLHFVKESKQDESGMPNNRFLAERTGGTYSTLKVQPAELEDSGVYFCASSQVTGINYGYTFGSGTRLTVV.